This T cell receptor beta chain was observed in a study of T cell responses to AZD1222 COVID-19 vaccine. Findings and caveats of the study: Sampling that yielded the repertoires occurred only after the peak T cell response. Baseline seropositives among AZD1222 recipients totaled only six. Nearly half of spike-specific TCRs reportedly target variant regions that are unmutated in the B.1.351 and B.1.1.7 variants. White British people made up most donors, females outnumbered males, and clonal diversity was possibly underestimated.

A note on this clone: Its cognate antigen is unknown.

The CDR3 runs to 13 residues. The germline V and J ends were trimmed by 8 bases and 5 bases, with 15 bases remaining between them. Germline V CDR1 and CDR2: WSHSY, SAAADI. Generated by immunoSEQ multiplex PCR, the TCRdb table keeps only in-frame clones and is missing some. Of under 200,000 clones listed, roughly 90% are singletons. This chain uses TRBV10-2 with TRBJ1-1; D possibly corresponds to TRBD1 (6 bases). The clonotype originates from an adult in good health. Sequences were derived from peripheral blood, sampled on day 0 of AZD1222 vaccination. The CDR3 loop is CASRNRVNTEAFF. CDR3 in DNA: TGCGCCAGCCGTAACAGGGTTAATACTGAAGCTTTCTTT.